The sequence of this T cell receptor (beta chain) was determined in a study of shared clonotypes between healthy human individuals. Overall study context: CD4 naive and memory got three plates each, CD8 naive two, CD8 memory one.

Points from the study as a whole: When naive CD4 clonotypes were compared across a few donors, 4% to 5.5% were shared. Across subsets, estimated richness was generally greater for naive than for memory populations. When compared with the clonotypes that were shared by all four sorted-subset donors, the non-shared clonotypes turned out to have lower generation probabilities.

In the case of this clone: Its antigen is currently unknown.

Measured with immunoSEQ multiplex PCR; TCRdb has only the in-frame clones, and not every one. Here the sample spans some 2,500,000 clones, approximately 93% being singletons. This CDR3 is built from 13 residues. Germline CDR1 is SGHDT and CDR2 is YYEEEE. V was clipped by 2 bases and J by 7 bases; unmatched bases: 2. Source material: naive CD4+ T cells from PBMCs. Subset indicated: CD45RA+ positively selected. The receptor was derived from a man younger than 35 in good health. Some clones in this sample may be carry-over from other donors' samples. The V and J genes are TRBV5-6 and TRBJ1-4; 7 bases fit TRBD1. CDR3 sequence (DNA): TGTGCCAGCAGCTTCGGGACAGCTGAAAAACTGTTTTTT. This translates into CASSFGTAEKLFF.